This entry concerns a single T cell receptor beta chain. Its antigen is currently unknown. The sample is drawn from a study of PD-1 blockade in classical Hodgkin lymphoma. Study-level points and caveats: Baseline TCR diversity was reportedly lower in newly diagnosed patients than healthy donors. The diversity seen at baseline in complete responders resembled that of newly diagnosed patients. Individuals who commenced nivolumab within less than 1 year of ASCT were excluded.

Every one of the patients relapsed after autologous stem cell transplantation (brentuximab vedotin exposure was variable). TCRdb's copy holds only in-frame clones and misses some; the assay was immunoSEQ multiplex PCR. The sample shows 50,000 to 85,000 clones, about two thirds of them seen only once. The sample in question was peripheral blood mononuclear cells (PBMCs), obtained before the second cycle of nivolumab. The origin of this receptor is a human donor with classical Hodgkin lymphoma.

Written as DNA, the CDR3 is TGTGCCAGCAGTCACAGGGGGGCTGAAGCTTTCTTT. This sequence encodes CASSHRGAEAFF. The chain is built from TRBV6-5 and TRBJ1-1, with TRBD1 identical over 8 bases. Germline CDR1 reads MNHEY; CDR2 reads SVGAGI. The J segment lost 6 bases and the V segment lost 5 bases, leaving 2 bases of the junction unmatched. The CDR3 runs to 12 residues.